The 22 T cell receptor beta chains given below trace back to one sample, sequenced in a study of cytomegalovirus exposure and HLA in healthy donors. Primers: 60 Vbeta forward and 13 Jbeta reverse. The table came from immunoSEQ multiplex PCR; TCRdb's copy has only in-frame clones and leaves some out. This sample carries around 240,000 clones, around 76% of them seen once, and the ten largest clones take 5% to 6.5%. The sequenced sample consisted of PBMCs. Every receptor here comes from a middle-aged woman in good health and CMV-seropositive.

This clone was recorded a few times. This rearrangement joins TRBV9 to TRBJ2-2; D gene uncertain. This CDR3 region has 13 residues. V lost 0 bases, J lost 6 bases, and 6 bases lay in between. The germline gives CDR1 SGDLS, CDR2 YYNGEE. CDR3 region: CASSVDSAGELFF. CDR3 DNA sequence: TGTGCCAGCAGCGTAGACAGTGCCGGGGAGCTGTTTTTT. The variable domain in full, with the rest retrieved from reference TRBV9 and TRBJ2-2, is DSGVTQTPKHLITATGQRVTLRCSPRSGDLSVYWYQQSLDQGLQFLIQYYNGEERAKGNILERFSAQQFPDLHSELNLSSLELGDSALYFCASSVDSAGELFFGEGSRLTVL.

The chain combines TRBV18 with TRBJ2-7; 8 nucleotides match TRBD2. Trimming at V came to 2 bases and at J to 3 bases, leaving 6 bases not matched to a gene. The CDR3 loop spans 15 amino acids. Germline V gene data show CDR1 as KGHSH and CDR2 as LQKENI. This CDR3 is CASSPDAGGSYEQYF. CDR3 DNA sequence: TGTGCCAGCTCACCAGATGCGGGGGGTAGCTACGAGCAGTACTTC.

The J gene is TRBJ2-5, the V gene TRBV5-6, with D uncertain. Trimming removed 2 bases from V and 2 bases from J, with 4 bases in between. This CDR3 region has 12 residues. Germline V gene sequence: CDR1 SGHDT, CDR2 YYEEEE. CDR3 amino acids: CASSFNQETQYF. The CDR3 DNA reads TGTGCCAGCAGCTTCAATCAAGAGACCCAGTACTTC.

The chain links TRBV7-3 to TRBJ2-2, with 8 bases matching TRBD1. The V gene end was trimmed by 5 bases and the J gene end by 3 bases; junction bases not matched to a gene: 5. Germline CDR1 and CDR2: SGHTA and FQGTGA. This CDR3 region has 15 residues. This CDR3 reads CASSPQTGDTGELFF. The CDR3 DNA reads TGTGCCAGCAGCCCCCAGACAGGGGACACCGGGGAGCTGTTTTTT.

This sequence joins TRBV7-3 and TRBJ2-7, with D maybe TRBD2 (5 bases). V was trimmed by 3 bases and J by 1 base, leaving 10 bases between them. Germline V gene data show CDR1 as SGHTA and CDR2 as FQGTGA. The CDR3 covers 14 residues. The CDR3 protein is CASSFGGGSYEQYF. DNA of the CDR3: TGTGCCAGCAGCTTCGGAGGCGGTTCCTACGAGCAGTACTTC.

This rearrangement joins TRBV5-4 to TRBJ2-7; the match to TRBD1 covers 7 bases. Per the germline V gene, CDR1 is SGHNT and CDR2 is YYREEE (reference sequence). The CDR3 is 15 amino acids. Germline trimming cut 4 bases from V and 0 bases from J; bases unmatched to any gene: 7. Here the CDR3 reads CASSGTDRSSYEQYF. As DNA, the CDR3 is TGTGCCAGCAGCGGAACGGACAGGTCCTCCTACGAGCAGTACTTC.

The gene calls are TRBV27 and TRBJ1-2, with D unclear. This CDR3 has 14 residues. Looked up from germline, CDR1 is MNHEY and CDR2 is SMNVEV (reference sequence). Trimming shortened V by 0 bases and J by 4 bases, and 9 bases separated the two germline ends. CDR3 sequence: CASSLSRLVYGYTF. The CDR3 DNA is TGTGCCAGCAGTTTATCCCGGTTAGTCTATGGCTACACCTTC.

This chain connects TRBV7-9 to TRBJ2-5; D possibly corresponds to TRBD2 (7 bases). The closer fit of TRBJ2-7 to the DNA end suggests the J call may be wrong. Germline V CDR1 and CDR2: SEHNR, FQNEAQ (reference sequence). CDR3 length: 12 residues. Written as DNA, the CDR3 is TGTGCCAGCAGCTCGGCGGGGGCCGAGCAGTACTTC. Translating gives CASSSAGAEQYF.

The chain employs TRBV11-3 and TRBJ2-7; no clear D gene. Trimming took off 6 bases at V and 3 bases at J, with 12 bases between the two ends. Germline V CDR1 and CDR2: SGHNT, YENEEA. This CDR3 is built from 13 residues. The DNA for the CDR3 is TGTGCCAGCAGTCGGAGCGAACACTACGAGCAGTACTTC. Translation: CASSRSEHYEQYF.

In DNA form, the CDR3 reads TGTGCCAGCAGTCCCGGGACAGGGGGCCGAGAGACCCAGTACTTC. Its translation: CASSPGTGGRETQYF. The chain is built from TRBV6-5 and TRBJ2-5; 12 bases match TRBD1. Germline CDR1 MNHEY, CDR2 SVGAGI. The CDR3 extends over 15 amino acids. The trim removed 5 bases at V and 4 bases at J, leaving 5 bases unmatched.

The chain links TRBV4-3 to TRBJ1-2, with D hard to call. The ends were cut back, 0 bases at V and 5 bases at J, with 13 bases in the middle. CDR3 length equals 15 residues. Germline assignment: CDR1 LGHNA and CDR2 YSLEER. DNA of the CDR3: TGCGCCAGCAGCCAAGAGTCCCCCGGTGCTTATGGCTACACCTTC. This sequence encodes CASSQESPGAYGYTF.

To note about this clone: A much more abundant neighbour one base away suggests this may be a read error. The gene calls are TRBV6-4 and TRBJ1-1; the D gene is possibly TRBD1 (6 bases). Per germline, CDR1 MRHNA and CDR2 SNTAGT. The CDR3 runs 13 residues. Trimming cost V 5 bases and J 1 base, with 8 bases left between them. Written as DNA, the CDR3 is TGTGCCAGCAGTATGGACAGGAACACTGAAGCTTTCTTT. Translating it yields CASSMDRNTEAFF.

CDR3 DNA: TGTGCCAGCAGCTCACAGGTTGCAACTAATGAAAAACTGTTTTTT. It translates to CASSSQVATNEKLFF. V is TRBV7-9 and J is TRBJ1-4, with a tentative D call TRBD1 (5 bases). The CDR3 is made up of 15 amino acids. The V end lost 4 bases, the J end lost 0 bases, and 9 bases lay between the germline ends. Germline V gene sequence: CDR1 SEHNR, CDR2 FQNEAQ (reference sequence).

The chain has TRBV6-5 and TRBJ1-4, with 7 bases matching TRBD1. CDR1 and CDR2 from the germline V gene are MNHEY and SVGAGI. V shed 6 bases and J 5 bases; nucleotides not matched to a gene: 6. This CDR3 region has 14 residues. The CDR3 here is CASRKEGANEKLFF. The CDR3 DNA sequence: TGTGCCAGCAGGAAGGAGGGGGCGAATGAAAAACTGTTTTTT.

This CDR3 reads CASINFYEQYF. CDR3 nucleotides: TGTGCCAGCATAAACTTCTACGAGCAGTACTTC. The rearrangement joins TRBV6-5 to TRBJ2-7; no definite D call. The CDR3 loop spans 11 amino acids. The germline V gene encodes CDR1 MNHEY and CDR2 SVGAGI. The V end lost 7 bases, the J end lost 3 bases, and 7 bases lay between the germline ends.

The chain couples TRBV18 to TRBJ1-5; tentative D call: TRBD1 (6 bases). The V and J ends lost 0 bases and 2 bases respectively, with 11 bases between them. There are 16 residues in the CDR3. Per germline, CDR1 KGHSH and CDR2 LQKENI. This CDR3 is CASSPPGTYGNQPQHF. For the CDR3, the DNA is TGTGCCAGCTCACCACCCGGGACATACGGCAATCAGCCCCAGCATTTT. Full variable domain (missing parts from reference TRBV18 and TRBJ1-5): NAGVMQNPRHLVRRRGQEARLRCSPMKGHSHVYWYRQLPEEGLKFMVYLQKENIIDESGMPKERFSAEFPKEGPSILRIQQVVRGDSAAYFCASSPPGTYGNQPQHFGDGTRLSIL.

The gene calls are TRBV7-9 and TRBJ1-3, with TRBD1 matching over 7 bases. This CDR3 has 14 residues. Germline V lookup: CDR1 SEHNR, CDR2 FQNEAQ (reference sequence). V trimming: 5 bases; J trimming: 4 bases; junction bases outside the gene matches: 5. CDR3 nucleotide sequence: TGTGCCAGCAGCCCACAGGGGCGGGGAAACACCATATATTTT. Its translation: CASSPQGRGNTIYF.

DNA for the CDR3: TGTGCCAGCAGCACAACTAGCTACAATGAGCAGTTCTTC. Its translation: CASSTTSYNEQFF. The J gene is TRBJ2-1, the V gene TRBV9; TRBD2 might be the D (5 bases). The CDR3 has 13 amino acids. In germline, CDR1 is SGDLS, CDR2 YYNGEE. Trimming removed 4 bases at V and 3 bases at J, with 8 bases between.

The CDR3 here is CASSIGLAGWETQYF. The CDR3 DNA reads TGTGCCAGTAGTATAGGACTAGCGGGTTGGGAGACCCAGTACTTC. The chain has TRBV19 and TRBJ2-5, with TRBD2 matching over 10 bases. The junction had 4 bases not matched to a gene; V was cut back by 1 base and J by 5 bases. The germline V gene encodes CDR1 LNHDA and CDR2 SQIVND (reference sequence). The CDR3 loop spans 15 amino acids.

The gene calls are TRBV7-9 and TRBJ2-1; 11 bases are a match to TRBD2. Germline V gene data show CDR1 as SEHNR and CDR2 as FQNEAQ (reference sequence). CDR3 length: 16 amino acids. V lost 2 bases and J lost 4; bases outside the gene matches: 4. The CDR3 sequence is CASSLLTSGSYNEQFF. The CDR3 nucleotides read TGTGCCAGCAGCTTACTAACTAGCGGGAGTTACAATGAGCAGTTCTTC.

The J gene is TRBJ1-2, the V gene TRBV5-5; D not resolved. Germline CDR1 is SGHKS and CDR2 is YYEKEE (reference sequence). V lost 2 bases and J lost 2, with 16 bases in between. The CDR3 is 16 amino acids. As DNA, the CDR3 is TGTGCCAGCAGCTTCCGGCCAGAGGATTCGAACTATGGCTACACCTTC. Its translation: CASSFRPEDSNYGYTF.

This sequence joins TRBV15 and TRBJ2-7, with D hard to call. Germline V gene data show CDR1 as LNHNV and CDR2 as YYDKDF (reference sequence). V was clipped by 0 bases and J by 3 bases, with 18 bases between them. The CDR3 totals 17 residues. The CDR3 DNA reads TGTGCCACCAGCAGAGATCACGGAGTCAAGATCATCTACGAGCAGTACTTC. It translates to CATSRDHGVKIIYEQYF.